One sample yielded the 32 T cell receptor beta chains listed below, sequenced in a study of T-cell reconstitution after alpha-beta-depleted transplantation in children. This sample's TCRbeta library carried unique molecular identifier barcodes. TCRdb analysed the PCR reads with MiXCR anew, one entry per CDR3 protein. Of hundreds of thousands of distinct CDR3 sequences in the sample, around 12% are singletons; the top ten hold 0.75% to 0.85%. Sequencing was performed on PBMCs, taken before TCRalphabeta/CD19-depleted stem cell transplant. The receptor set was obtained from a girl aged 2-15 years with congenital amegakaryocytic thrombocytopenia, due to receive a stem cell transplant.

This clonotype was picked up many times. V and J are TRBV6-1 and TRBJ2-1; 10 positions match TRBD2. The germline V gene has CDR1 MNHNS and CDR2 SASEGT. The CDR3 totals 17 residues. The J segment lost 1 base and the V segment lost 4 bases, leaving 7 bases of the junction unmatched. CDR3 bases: TGTGCCAGCAGTGGGAATAGCGGGAGGCCTTCCTACAATGAGCAGTTCTTC. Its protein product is CASSGNSGRPSYNEQFF.

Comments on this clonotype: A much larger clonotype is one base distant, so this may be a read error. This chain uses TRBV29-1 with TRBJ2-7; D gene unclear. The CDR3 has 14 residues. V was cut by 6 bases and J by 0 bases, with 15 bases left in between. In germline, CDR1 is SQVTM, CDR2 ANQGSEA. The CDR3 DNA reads TGCAGCGTCCCAGTTGGATTCAGCTCCTACGAGCAGTACTTC. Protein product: CSVPVGFSSYEQYF.

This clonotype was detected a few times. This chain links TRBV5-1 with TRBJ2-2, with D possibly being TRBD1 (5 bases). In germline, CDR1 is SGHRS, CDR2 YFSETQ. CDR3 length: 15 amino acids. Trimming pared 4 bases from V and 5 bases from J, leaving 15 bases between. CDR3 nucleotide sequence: TGCGCCAGCAGCCGCAGGGTGGAGAGGACCGGGGAGCTGTTTTTT. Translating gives CASSRRVERTGELFF.

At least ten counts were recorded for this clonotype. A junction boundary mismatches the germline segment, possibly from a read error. The CDR3 reads CSARVPGLAGTGELFF. As DNA, the CDR3 is TGCAGTGCCAGAGTGCCGGGACTAGCGGGTACCGGGGAGCTGTTTTTT. This chain connects TRBV20-1 to TRBJ2-2; 12 bases fit TRBD2. Germline-derived CDR1 and CDR2 are DFQATT and SNEGSKA (reference sequence). CDR3 length: 16 amino acids.

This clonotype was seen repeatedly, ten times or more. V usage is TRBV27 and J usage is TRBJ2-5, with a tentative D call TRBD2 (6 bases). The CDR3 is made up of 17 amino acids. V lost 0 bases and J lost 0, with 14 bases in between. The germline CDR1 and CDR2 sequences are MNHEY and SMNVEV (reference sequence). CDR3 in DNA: TGTGCCAGCAGTTTATCGTTCGCTAGCGCTTACCAAGAGACCCAGTACTTC. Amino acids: CASSLSFASAYQETQYF.

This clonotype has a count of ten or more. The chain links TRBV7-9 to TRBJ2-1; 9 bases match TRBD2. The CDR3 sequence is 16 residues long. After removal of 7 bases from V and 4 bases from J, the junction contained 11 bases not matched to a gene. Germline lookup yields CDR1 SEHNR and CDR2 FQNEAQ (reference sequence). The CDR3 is CASILGGLAGYNEQFF. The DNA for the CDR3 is TGTGCCAGCATCCTCGGTGGGCTAGCGGGATACAATGAGCAGTTCTTC.

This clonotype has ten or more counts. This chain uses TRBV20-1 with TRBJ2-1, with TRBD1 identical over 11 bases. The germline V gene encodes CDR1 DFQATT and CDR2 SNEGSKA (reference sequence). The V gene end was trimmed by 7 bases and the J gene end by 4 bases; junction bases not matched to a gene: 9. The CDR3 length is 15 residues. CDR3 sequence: CSVITWDRGYNEQFF. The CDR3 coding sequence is TGCAGTGTCATAACGTGGGACAGGGGGTACAATGAGCAGTTCTTC.

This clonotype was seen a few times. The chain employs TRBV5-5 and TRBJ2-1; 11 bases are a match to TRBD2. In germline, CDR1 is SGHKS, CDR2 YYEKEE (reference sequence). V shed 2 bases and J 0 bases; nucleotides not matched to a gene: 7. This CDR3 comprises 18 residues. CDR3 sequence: CASSFYGTSGHSYNEQFF. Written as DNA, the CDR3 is TGTGCCAGCAGCTTCTACGGGACTAGCGGACACTCCTACAATGAGCAGTTCTTC.

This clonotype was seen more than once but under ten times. CDR3 bases: TGCGCCAGCAGCCGGGACAGGGGGCGGCCTACGAACACCGGGGAGCTGTTTTTT. Protein product: CASSRDRGRPTNTGELFF. The chain recombines TRBV5-1 with TRBJ2-2, with 12 bases aligning to TRBD1. This CDR3 has 18 amino acids. Trimming took 4 bases from V and 0 from J; bases not matched to a gene: 7. Germline CDR1 SGHRS, CDR2 YFSETQ.

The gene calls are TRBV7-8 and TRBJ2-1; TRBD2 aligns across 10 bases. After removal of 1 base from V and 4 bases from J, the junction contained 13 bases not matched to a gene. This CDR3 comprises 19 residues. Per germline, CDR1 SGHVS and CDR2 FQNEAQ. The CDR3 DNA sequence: TGTGCCAGCAGCTTAGAATTCGGGCCCTTTAGCGGGAGGTACAATGAGCAGTTCTTC. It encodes CASSLEFGPFSGRYNEQFF. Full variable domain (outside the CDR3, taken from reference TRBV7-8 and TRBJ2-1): GAGVSQSPRYKVAKRGQDVALRCDPISGHVSLFWYQQALGQGPEFLTYFQNEAQLDKSGLPSDRFFAERPEGSVSTLKIQRTQQEDSAVYLCASSLEFGPFSGRYNEQFFGPGTRLTVL.

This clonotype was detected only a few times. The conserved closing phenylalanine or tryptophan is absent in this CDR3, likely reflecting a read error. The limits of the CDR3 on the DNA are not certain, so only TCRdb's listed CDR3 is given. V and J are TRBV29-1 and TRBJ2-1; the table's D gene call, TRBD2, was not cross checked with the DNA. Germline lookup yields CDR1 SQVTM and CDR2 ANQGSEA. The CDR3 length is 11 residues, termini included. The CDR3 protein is CSVTSSGRAYC.

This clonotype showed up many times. CDR3: CASRGLAGYTGELFF. In DNA form, the CDR3 reads TGTGCCAGCAGGGGACTAGCGGGTTACACCGGGGAGCTGTTTTTT. The chain carries TRBV12-3 or TRBV12-4 and TRBJ2-2; 12 bases align to TRBD2. The CDR3 totals 15 residues. The trim removed 6 bases at V and 3 bases at J, leaving 2 bases unmatched.

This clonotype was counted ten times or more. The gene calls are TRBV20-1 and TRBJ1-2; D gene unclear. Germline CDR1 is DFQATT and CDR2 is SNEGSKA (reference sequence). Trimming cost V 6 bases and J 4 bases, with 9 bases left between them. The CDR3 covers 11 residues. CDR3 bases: TGCAGTGCCGGACCGGTCTATGGCTACACCTTC. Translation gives CSAGPVYGYTF.

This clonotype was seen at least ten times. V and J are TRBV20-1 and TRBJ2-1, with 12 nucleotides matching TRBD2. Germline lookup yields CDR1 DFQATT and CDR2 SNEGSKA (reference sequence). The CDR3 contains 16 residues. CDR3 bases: TGCAGCGTCAGAGCACCTACTAGCGGGAGGACTAATGAGCAGTTCTTC. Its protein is CSVRAPTSGRTNEQFF.

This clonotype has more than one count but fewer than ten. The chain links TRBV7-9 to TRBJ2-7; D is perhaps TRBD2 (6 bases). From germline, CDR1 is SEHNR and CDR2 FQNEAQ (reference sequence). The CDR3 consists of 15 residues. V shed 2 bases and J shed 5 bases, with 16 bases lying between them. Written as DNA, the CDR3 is TGTGCCAGCAGCTTATCGGGACTTCCGAGGGACGAGCAGTACTTC. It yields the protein CASSLSGLPRDEQYF. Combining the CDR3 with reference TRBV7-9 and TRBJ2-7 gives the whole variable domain DTGVSQNPRHKITKRGQNVTFRCDPISEHNRLYWYRQTLGQGPEFLTYFQNEAQLEKSRLLSDRFSAERPKGSFSTLEIQRTEQGDSAMYLCASSLSGLPRDEQYFGPGTRLTVT.

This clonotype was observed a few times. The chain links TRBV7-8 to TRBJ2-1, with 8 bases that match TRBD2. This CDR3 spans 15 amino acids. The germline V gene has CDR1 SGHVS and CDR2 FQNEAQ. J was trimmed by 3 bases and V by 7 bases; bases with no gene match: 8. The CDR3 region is CASTSLGRDYNEQFF. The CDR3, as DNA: TGTGCCAGCACCTCCCTCGGGAGGGACTACAATGAGCAGTTCTTC.

CDR3 nucleotides: TGTGCCAGCAGCCAAGAACCAGACAGGGACGAGCAGTACTTC. Residues: CASSQEPDRDEQYF. The chain combines TRBV4-2 with TRBJ2-7; 7 bases are shared with TRBD1. CDR1 LGHNA and CDR2 YNFKEQ come from the germline V gene. J lost 5 bases, V lost 0 bases, and 4 bases had no gene match. CDR3 length: 14 amino acids.

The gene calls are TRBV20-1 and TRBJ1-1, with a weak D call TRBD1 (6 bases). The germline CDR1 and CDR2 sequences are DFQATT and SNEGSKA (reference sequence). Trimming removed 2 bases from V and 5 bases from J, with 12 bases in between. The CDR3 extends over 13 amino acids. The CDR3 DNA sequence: TGCAGTGCTAGAAAGGGGGACAAGACTGAAGCTTTCTTT. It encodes CSARKGDKTEAFF.

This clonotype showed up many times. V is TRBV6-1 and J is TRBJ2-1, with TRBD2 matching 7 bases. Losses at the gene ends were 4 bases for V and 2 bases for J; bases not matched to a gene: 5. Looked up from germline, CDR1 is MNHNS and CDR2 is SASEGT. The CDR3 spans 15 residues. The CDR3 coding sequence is TGTGCCAGCAGTGTCGGCCTAGCGGCCTACAATGAGCAGTTCTTC. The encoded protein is CASSVGLAAYNEQFF.

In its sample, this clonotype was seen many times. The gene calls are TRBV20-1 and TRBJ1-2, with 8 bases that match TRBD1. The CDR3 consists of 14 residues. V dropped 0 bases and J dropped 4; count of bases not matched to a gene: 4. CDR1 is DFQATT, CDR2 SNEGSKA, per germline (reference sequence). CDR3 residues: CSAREYDRGYGYTF. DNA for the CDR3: TGCAGTGCTAGAGAATACGACAGGGGCTATGGCTACACCTTC.

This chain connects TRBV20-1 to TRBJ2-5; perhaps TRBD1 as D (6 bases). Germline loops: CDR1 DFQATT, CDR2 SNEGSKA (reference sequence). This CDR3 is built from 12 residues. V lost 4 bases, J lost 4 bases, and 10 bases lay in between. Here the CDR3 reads CSAKHRAETQYF. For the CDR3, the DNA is TGCAGTGCTAAGCACAGGGCAGAGACCCAGTACTTC.

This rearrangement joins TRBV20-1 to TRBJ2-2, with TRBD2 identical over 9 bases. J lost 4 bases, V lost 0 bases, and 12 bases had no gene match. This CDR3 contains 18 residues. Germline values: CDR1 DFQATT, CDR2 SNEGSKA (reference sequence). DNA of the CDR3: TGCAGTGCTAGAGATATTTTAGCGGGAGTCGTTGGCACCGGGGAGCTGTTTTTT. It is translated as CSARDILAGVVGTGELFF.

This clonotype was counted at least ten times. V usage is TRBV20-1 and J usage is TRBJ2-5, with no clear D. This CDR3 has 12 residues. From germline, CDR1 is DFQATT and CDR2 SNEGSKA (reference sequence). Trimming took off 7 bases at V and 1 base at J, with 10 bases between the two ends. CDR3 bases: TGCAGTGTTCGGACGGTCCAAGAGACCCAGTACTTC. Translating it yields CSVRTVQETQYF.

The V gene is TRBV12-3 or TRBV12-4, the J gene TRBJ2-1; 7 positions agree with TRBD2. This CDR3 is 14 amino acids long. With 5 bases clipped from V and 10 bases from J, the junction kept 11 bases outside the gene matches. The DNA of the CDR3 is TGTGCCAGCAGTCCGTGGGACCGAGCGGGGGAGCAGTTCTTC. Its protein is CASSPWDRAGEQFF.

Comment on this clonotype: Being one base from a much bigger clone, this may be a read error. DNA for the CDR3: TGTGCCAGCGGTTCCTGGGGAGGGGGTCCGTACTTC. Its translation: CASGSWGGGPYF. V gene TRBV28 combines with J gene TRBJ2-7; TRBD2 might be the D (7 bases). The length of the CDR3 is 12 residues. Trimming stripped 8 bases from V and 12 bases from J, with 20 bases between. Looked up from germline, CDR1 is MDHEN and CDR2 is SYDVKM.

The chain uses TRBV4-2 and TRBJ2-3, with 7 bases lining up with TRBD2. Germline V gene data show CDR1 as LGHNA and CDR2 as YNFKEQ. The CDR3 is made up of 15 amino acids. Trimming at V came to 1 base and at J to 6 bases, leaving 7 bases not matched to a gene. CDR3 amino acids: CASSQGGGYGDTQYF. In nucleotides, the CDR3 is TGTGCCAGCAGCCAAGGGGGGGGGTACGGGGATACGCAGTATTTT.

CDR3 residues: CASRGGRGGGTDTQYF. The CDR3, as DNA: TGTGCCAGCAGGGGGGGTCGGGGAGGGGGCACAGATACGCAGTATTTT. V is TRBV12-3 or TRBV12-4 and J is TRBJ2-3; 7 bases align to TRBD2. With 6 bases clipped from V and 1 base from J, the junction kept 10 bases outside the gene matches. The CDR3 is 16 residues long.

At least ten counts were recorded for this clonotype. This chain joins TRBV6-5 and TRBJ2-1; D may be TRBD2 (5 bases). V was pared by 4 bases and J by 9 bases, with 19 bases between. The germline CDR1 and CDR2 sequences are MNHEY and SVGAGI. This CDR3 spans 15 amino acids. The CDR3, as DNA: TGTGCCAGCAGTTCCACTTCGACTAATTCAGCTGAGCAGTTCTTC. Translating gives CASSSTSTNSAEQFF.

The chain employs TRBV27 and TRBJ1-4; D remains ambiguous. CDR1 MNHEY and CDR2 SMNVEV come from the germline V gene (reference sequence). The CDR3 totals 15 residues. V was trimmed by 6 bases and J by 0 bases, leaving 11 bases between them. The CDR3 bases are TGTGCCAGCAGCCTCCGGGTCGCAACTAATGAAAAACTGTTTTTT. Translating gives CASSLRVATNEKLFF.

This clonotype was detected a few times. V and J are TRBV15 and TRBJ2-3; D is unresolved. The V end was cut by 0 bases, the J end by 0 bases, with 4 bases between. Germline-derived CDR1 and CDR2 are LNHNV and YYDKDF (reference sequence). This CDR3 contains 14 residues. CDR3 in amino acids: CATSRDSSTDTQYF. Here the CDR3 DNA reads TGTGCCACCAGCAGAGATAGCAGCACAGATACGCAGTATTTT.

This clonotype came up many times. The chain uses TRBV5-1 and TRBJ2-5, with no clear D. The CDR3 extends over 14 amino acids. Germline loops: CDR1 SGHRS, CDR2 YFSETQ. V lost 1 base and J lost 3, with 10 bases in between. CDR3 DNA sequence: TGCGCCAGCAGCTTGAATACAGAAAAAGAGACCCAGTACTTC. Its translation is CASSLNTEKETQYF.

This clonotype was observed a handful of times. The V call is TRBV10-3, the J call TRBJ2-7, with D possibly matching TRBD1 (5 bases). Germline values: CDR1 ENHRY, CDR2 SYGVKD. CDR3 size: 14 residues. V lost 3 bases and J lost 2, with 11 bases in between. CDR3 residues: CAISDRQTTYEQYF. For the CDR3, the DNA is TGTGCCATCAGTGATCGACAGACCACCTACGAGCAGTACTTC.